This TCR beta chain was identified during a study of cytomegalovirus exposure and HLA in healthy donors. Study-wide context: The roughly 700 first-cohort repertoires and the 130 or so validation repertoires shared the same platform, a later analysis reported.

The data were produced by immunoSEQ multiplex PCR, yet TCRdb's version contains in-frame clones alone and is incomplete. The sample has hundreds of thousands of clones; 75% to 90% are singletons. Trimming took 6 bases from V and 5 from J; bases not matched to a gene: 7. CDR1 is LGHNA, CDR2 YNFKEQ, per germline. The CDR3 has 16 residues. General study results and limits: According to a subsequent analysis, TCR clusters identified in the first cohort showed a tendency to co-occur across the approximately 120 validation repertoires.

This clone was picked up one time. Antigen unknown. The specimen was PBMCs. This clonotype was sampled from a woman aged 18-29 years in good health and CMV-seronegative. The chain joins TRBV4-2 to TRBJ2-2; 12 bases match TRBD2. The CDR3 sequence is CASSQASGGGTGELFF. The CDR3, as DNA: TGTGCCAGCAGTCAGGCTAGCGGGGGGGGTACCGGGGAGCTGTTTTTT.